This T cell receptor beta chain was identified during a study of T cell responses to AZD1222 COVID-19 vaccine. Sequencing was performed with immunoSEQ multiplex PCR; in TCRdb, only in-frame clones are kept and a portion is missing. The sample has approximately 50,000 clones, around 88% seen once; the top ten hold 6.9%. Germline trimming cut 4 bases from V and 6 bases from J; bases unmatched to any gene: 8. This CDR3 spans 14 amino acids. CDR1 is LNHDA, CDR2 SQIVND, per germline (reference sequence). Notes on the study in general: Nearly half of spike-specific TCRs reportedly target variant regions that are unmutated in the B.1.351 and B.1.1.7 variants. Clonal diversity may have been underestimated in mostly white British donors.

In regard to this clone: Antigen unknown.

The receptor was derived from an adult who received the AZD1222 COVID-19 vaccine. The sample here was peripheral blood, taken 28 days after the second AZD1222 dose. This rearrangement joins TRBV19 to TRBJ1-1; 7 bases line up with TRBD1. Here the CDR3 reads CASSTQQGRSEAFF. Written as DNA, the CDR3 is TGTGCCAGTAGTACACAACAGGGGAGATCTGAAGCTTTCTTT.